The clone carrying this TCR beta chain was seen once. Its matching antigen is unknown. The CDR3 has 12 residues. From germline, CDR1 is MDHEN and CDR2 SYDVKM. V lost 7 bases, J lost 7 bases, and 14 bases lay in between. This entry comes from a study of cytomegalovirus exposure and HLA in healthy donors. Study-level information: T cells numbering 150 million to 200 million yielded more than 100 million unique TCR beta sequences in an earlier analysis. Points from the study as a whole: A missense variant in DCLRE1C was later tied to TCR beta V- and J-gene trimming. A previous analysis found most TCR beta V segments productive roughly 87% or roughly 30% of the time. In a later analysis, HLA-C alleles had the fewest associated TCRs, DRB1 alleles the most.

Researchers ran the PCR with 60 Vbeta and 13 Jbeta primers. TCRdb's table, derived via immunoSEQ multiplex PCR, lists solely in-frame clones and lacks some. The sample shows approximately 130,000 clones, around four fifths of them seen only once. Sequencing was done on a sample of PBMCs. The sequence was collected from a man aged 35-49 years in good health and CMV-seronegative. The chain combines TRBV28 with TRBJ2-7; D is uncertain. The CDR3 reads CASNQMALEQYF. DNA for the CDR3: TGTGCCAGCAACCAGATGGCCTTGGAGCAGTACTTC.